This is a list of T cell receptor beta chains from one sample in a study of cytomegalovirus exposure and HLA in healthy donors. The assay was immunoSEQ multiplex PCR, and TCRdb's table has in-frame clones only and misses some. Here the sample spans under 200,000 clones, about 78% being singletons. The sample consisted of PBMCs. The source of these receptors is a man aged 35-49 years in good health and CMV-seronegative. The CDR3 runs from the conserved cysteine through the conserved F or W. Fields, in order: D gene, V gene, clone size, J gene, CDR3 DNA, CDR3 protein. A D gene is named only where the DNA matches it firmly. Size is stated for part of the rows, as once, few or many counts, or as a class when the clone is expanded.

d_gene: .
v_gene: TRBV7-2
abundance: .
j_gene: TRBJ1-5
CDR3nt: TGTGCCAGCAGCGCGCGGGGCGGGGGACCTAATCAGCCCCAGCATTTT
CDR3aa: CASSARGGGPNQPQHF

d_gene: TRBD1
v_gene: TRBV6-4
abundance: .
j_gene: TRBJ2-1
CDR3nt: TGTGCCAGCAGTGTTCTCCTGGGACAGGGCCACAATGAGCAGTTCTTC
CDR3aa: CASSVLLGQGHNEQFF

d_gene: .
v_gene: TRBV5-1
abundance: .
j_gene: TRBJ2-1
CDR3nt: TGCGCCAGCAGCTTGCAAGGGGCCCATGAGCAGTTCTTC
CDR3aa: CASSLQGAHEQFF

d_gene: .
v_gene: TRBV6-6
abundance: .
j_gene: TRBJ1-1
CDR3nt: TGTGCCAGCAGGGAACAGGGGAACACTGAAGCTTTCTTT
CDR3aa: CASREQGNTEAFF

d_gene: TRBD2
v_gene: TRBV11-2
abundance: .
j_gene: TRBJ2-3
CDR3nt: TGTGCCAGCAGCTTAGGCGGGGGGGAGACAGATACGCAGTATTTT
CDR3aa: CASSLGGGETDTQYF

d_gene: .
v_gene: TRBV29-1
abundance: .
j_gene: TRBJ1-4
CDR3nt: TGCAGCGTTGAAGATGCCCAGGGCGAAAAACTGTTTTTT
CDR3aa: CSVEDAQGEKLFF

d_gene: .
v_gene: TRBV19
abundance: .
j_gene: TRBJ2-7
CDR3nt: TGTGCCAGTAGTTTAGGGACAATGGACACCTACGAGCAGTACTTC
CDR3aa: CASSLGTMDTYEQYF

d_gene: .
v_gene: TRBV5-6
abundance: .
j_gene: TRBJ1-5
CDR3nt: TGTGCCAGCAGCTTGGTCCAGGCCCCAGCTCAGCCCCAGCATTTT
CDR3aa: CASSLVQAPAQPQHF

d_gene: TRBD1
v_gene: TRBV9
abundance: .
j_gene: TRBJ1-5
CDR3nt: TGTGCCAGCAGCGTTGGACAGGGTAACCAGCCCCAGCATTTT
CDR3aa: CASSVGQGNQPQHF

d_gene: TRBD1
v_gene: TRBV6-1
abundance: .
j_gene: TRBJ2-7
CDR3nt: TGTGCCAGCAGTGAAATGCCCGCAGGGGGCACGTTCGAGCAGTACTTC
CDR3aa: CASSEMPAGGTFEQYF

d_gene: .
v_gene: TRBV7-9
abundance: .
j_gene: TRBJ1-2
CDR3nt: TGTGCCAGCAGCCTCGTTCAAGGGGACTACACCTTC
CDR3aa: CASSLVQGDYTF

d_gene: .
v_gene: TRBV6-5
abundance: .
j_gene: TRBJ1-1
CDR3nt: TGTGCCAGCGAGAGGGACACTGAAGCTTTCTTT
CDR3aa: CASERDTEAFF

d_gene: TRBD1
v_gene: TRBV12-5
abundance: .
j_gene: TRBJ2-7
CDR3nt: TGTGCTAGTGGTTTGGTACTGGACAGGGTCTACGAGCAGTACTTC
CDR3aa: CASGLVLDRVYEQYF

d_gene: .
v_gene: TRBV27
abundance: .
j_gene: TRBJ1-2
CDR3nt: TGTGCCAGCAGTTCCCAAGGAAGGACTAACGGCTACACCTTC
CDR3aa: CASSSQGRTNGYTF

d_gene: TRBD1
v_gene: TRBV2
abundance: .
j_gene: TRBJ2-6
CDR3nt: TGTGCCAGCAGTGAAGGGGACAGGCTCGGGGCTGGGGCCAACGTCCTGACTTTC
CDR3aa: CASSEGDRLGAGANVLTF

d_gene: .
v_gene: TRBV6-6
abundance: .
j_gene: TRBJ1-1
CDR3nt: TGTGCCAGCAGTTACTCTGGAGGGAACACTGAAGCTTTCTTT
CDR3aa: CASSYSGGNTEAFF

d_gene: TRBD1
v_gene: TRBV25-1
abundance: .
j_gene: TRBJ1-1
CDR3nt: TGTGCCAGCAGGGGGTCCAAGACGGGCAGGGGGCGCGACACTGAAGCTTTCTTT
CDR3aa: CASRGSKTGRGRDTEAFF

d_gene: TRBD1
v_gene: TRBV6-5
abundance: .
j_gene: TRBJ2-2
CDR3nt: TGTGCCAGCAGTTACACAGGGGGTAAAACCGGGGAGCTGTTTTTT
CDR3aa: CASSYTGGKTGELFF

d_gene: .
v_gene: TRBV5-6
abundance: .
j_gene: TRBJ1-6
CDR3nt: TGTGCCAGCAGCATACCCACACCCTCGGACACGGACAATTCACCCCTCCACTTT
CDR3aa: CASSIPTPSDTDNSPLHF

d_gene: .
v_gene: TRBV19
abundance: .
j_gene: TRBJ1-1
CDR3nt: TGTGCCAGTACCCCGACAGCCATGAACACTGAAGCTTTCTTT
CDR3aa: CASTPTAMNTEAFF

d_gene: .
v_gene: TRBV19
abundance: .
j_gene: TRBJ2-5
CDR3nt: TGTGCCAGTAGCAGTATGACAGGCGCGGAGACCCAGTACTTC
CDR3aa: CASSSMTGAETQYF

d_gene: TRBD1
v_gene: TRBV9
abundance: .
j_gene: TRBJ1-4
CDR3nt: TGTGCCAGCAGCGTGCAGGGGGTCCCTAATGAAAAACTGTTTTTT
CDR3aa: CASSVQGVPNEKLFF

d_gene: TRBD1
v_gene: TRBV27
abundance: .
j_gene: TRBJ1-1
CDR3nt: TGTGCCAGCAGTCCCCCCCCTTGGACAGGCCAGGTACGCGAAGCTTTCTTT
CDR3aa: CASSPPPWTGQVREAFF

d_gene: TRBD2
v_gene: TRBV9
abundance: .
j_gene: TRBJ2-2
CDR3nt: TGTGCCAGCAGCTCCCGGGGGGGGGAGCGGACCGGGGAGCTGTTTTTT
CDR3aa: CASSSRGGERTGELFF

d_gene: TRBD1
v_gene: TRBV12-5
abundance: .
j_gene: TRBJ1-2
CDR3nt: TGTGCTAGTGGCACGACAGGGCTCTATGGCTACACCTTC
CDR3aa: CASGTTGLYGYTF

d_gene: .
v_gene: TRBV7-2
abundance: .
j_gene: TRBJ1-2
CDR3nt: TGTGCCAGCAGCGAGGCCGGGGGCTATGGCTACACCTTC
CDR3aa: CASSEAGGYGYTF

d_gene: .
v_gene: TRBV6-5
abundance: few
j_gene: TRBJ1-1
CDR3nt: TGTGCCAGCAACCCCGGGTCTGACACTGAAGCTTTCTTT
CDR3aa: CASNPGSDTEAFF

d_gene: .
v_gene: TRBV5-4
abundance: .
j_gene: TRBJ2-1
CDR3nt: TGTGCCAGCAGCCCGGACAGAAACTCCTACAATGAGCAGTTCTTC
CDR3aa: CASSPDRNSYNEQFF

d_gene: .
v_gene: TRBV6-5
abundance: .
j_gene: TRBJ1-1
CDR3nt: TGTGCCAGCAGTTACTCGCGCGGGGTCACTGAAGCTTTCTTT
CDR3aa: CASSYSRGVTEAFF

d_gene: .
v_gene: TRBV18
abundance: few
j_gene: TRBJ2-3
CDR3nt: TGTGCCAGCTCACCAACGCGTAGCACAGATACGCAGTATTTT
CDR3aa: CASSPTRSTDTQYF

d_gene: TRBD2
v_gene: TRBV5-1
abundance: .
j_gene: TRBJ2-1
CDR3nt: TGCGCCAGCAACCGCGCCGGGGGGGTCCCAGAGCAGTTCTTC
CDR3aa: CASNRAGGVPEQFF

d_gene: .
v_gene: TRBV30
abundance: .
j_gene: TRBJ1-1
CDR3nt: TGTGCCTGGAGTGTGGGAGTGATGAACACTGAAGCTTTCTTT
CDR3aa: CAWSVGVMNTEAFF

d_gene: TRBD2
v_gene: TRBV30
abundance: .
j_gene: TRBJ2-1
CDR3nt: TGTGCCTGGATAAATAGCGGGAGCCACAATGAGCAGTTCTTC
CDR3aa: CAWINSGSHNEQFF

d_gene: TRBD2
v_gene: TRBV2
abundance: .
j_gene: TRBJ2-7
CDR3nt: TGTGCCAGCAGAGGAGGGAGGGCCCTTTACGAGCAGTACTTC
CDR3aa: CASRGGRALYEQYF

d_gene: .
v_gene: TRBV18
abundance: .
j_gene: TRBJ1-2
CDR3nt: TGTGCCAGCTCACCAGATAGGAGTCATTCTAACTATGGCTACACCTTC
CDR3aa: CASSPDRSHSNYGYTF

d_gene: .
v_gene: TRBV5-1
abundance: few
j_gene: TRBJ1-3
CDR3nt: TGCGCCAGCAGCCCCCGTAACACCATATATTTT
CDR3aa: CASSPRNTIYF

d_gene: TRBD2
v_gene: TRBV7-2
abundance: .
j_gene: TRBJ2-7
CDR3nt: TGTGCCAGCAGCATCCAAAGCGGGAACCCCTACGAGCAGTACTTC
CDR3aa: CASSIQSGNPYEQYF

d_gene: .
v_gene: TRBV7-2
abundance: .
j_gene: TRBJ1-5
CDR3nt: TGTGCCAGCAGCTCCTGGGTGACACCCCGTAGTGGGCAGCCCCAGCATTTT
CDR3aa: CASSSWVTPRSGQPQHF

d_gene: .
v_gene: TRBV18
abundance: .
j_gene: TRBJ2-2
CDR3nt: TGTGCCAGCTCCTCCCCGGCAGGGTACACCGGGGAGCTGTTTTTT
CDR3aa: CASSSPAGYTGELFF

d_gene: .
v_gene: TRBV4-1
abundance: once
j_gene: TRBJ2-5
CDR3nt: TGCGCCAGCAGCCAAGGGGGGGGCGAGAGAGAGACCCAGTACTTC
CDR3aa: CASSQGGGERETQYF

d_gene: TRBD2
v_gene: TRBV9
abundance: .
j_gene: TRBJ2-1
CDR3nt: TGTGCCAGCAGCGTAAGCGGGAGCCCCGGGTACAATGAGCAGTTCTTC
CDR3aa: CASSVSGSPGYNEQFF

d_gene: .
v_gene: TRBV7-9
abundance: .
j_gene: TRBJ2-3
CDR3nt: TGTGCCAGCAGCTTCGCAGATACGCAGTATTTT
CDR3aa: CASSFADTQYF

d_gene: TRBD1
v_gene: TRBV19
abundance: .
j_gene: TRBJ2-7
CDR3nt: TGTGCCAGTAGTACCTGGGACAGGGAATACGAGCAGTACTTC
CDR3aa: CASSTWDREYEQYF

d_gene: TRBD1
v_gene: TRBV7-9
abundance: .
j_gene: TRBJ1-4
CDR3nt: TGTGCCAGCAGCCTACAGGGGGGGAATGAAAAACTGTTTTTT
CDR3aa: CASSLQGGNEKLFF

d_gene: .
v_gene: TRBV27
abundance: .
j_gene: TRBJ2-7
CDR3nt: TGTGCCAGCAGTTTGGAGCTGTATGGGTACGAGCAGTACTTC
CDR3aa: CASSLELYGYEQYF

d_gene: .
v_gene: TRBV19
abundance: .
j_gene: TRBJ1-4
CDR3nt: TGTGCCAGTAGTGTAGGACATACCAATGAAAAACTGTTTTTT
CDR3aa: CASSVGHTNEKLFF

d_gene: .
v_gene: TRBV9
abundance: .
j_gene: TRBJ1-3
CDR3nt: TGTGCCAGCAGCGTAGGATCGGGGGTGGGCTCTGGAAACACCATATATTTT
CDR3aa: CASSVGSGVGSGNTIYF

d_gene: .
v_gene: TRBV18
abundance: .
j_gene: TRBJ2-7
CDR3nt: TGTGCCAGCTTAAACTCCTACGAGCAGTACTTC
CDR3aa: CASLNSYEQYF

d_gene: .
v_gene: TRBV7-9
abundance: .
j_gene: TRBJ2-5
CDR3nt: TGTGCCAGCAGCTTAACAGGGCTAGGAGAGACCCAGTACTTC
CDR3aa: CASSLTGLGETQYF

d_gene: .
v_gene: TRBV6-5
abundance: .
j_gene: TRBJ1-5
CDR3nt: TGTGCCAGCAGTTACTCAGGGGTGGGCAATCAGCCCCAGCATTTT
CDR3aa: CASSYSGVGNQPQHF